The next 17 T cell receptor beta chains were all read from a single sample in a study of T cells in tuberculosis. The protocol was immunoSEQ multiplex PCR, while the TCRdb copy is restricted to in-frame clones and leaves out a portion. The sample contains tens of thousands of clones, around 86% of which appear only once. Cells were sorted from thawed PBMC rested overnight and stained with GMM-loaded CD1B tetramer, viability dye and anti-CD3. The lipid loaded on the CD1B tetramers was C32 glucose monomycolate from Rhodococcus equi. Sequenced input: CD1b-GMM tetramer-negative cells sorted from PBMCs. These receptors were collected from an adult woman with latent tuberculosis.

This chain uses TRBV6-6 with TRBJ1-5; D unresolved. This CDR3 is 15 amino acids long. Deletions cut 2 bases from V and 2 bases from J, with 10 bases between. CDR1 is MNHNY, CDR2 SVGAGI, per germline (reference sequence). The CDR3 here is CASSYGEGGNQPQHF. CDR3 sequence (DNA): TGTGCCAGCAGTTACGGGGAGGGAGGCAATCAGCCCCAGCATTTT.

V gene TRBV19 combines with J gene TRBJ1-3, with TRBD1 matching 7 bases. This CDR3 has 14 residues. Unmatched junction bases numbered 2, after V lost 3 bases and J lost 3 bases. The V gene's germline CDR1 is LNHDA and CDR2 SQIVND (reference sequence). CDR3 in DNA: TGTGCCAGTAGTATCAACAGGGGTGGAAACACCATATATTTT. This encodes CASSINRGGNTIYF.

V usage is TRBV11-3 and J usage is TRBJ2-7; TRBD1 aligns across 7 bases. The ends lost 5 bases at V and 7 bases at J; junction bases unmatched: 8. CDR3 length: 13 amino acids. Germline V lookup: CDR1 SGHNT, CDR2 YENEEA. The CDR3 loop is CASSQPRRGEQYF. The CDR3 region has the DNA TGTGCCAGCAGCCAACCCCGCAGGGGGGAGCAGTACTTC.

The chain carries TRBV19 and TRBJ2-7; 8 bases are shared with TRBD1. The CDR3 loop spans 13 amino acids. Trimming removed 10 bases from V and 4 bases from J; junction bases left unmatched: 9. In germline, CDR1 is LNHDA, CDR2 SQIVND (reference sequence). The CDR3 reads CATATGERYEQYF. CDR3 nucleotide sequence: TGTGCCACCGCGACAGGGGAACGATACGAGCAGTACTTC.

In this sample, this clone turned up once. The gene calls are TRBV11-3 and TRBJ2-1; D possibly corresponds to TRBD2 (7 bases). CDR3 length: 16 residues. V shed 5 bases and J shed 0 bases, with 14 bases lying between them. The V gene's germline CDR1 is SGHNT and CDR2 YENEEA. The CDR3 sequence is CASSLWGGHSYNEQFF. CDR3 nucleotide sequence: TGTGCCAGCAGCCTTTGGGGGGGCCACTCCTACAATGAGCAGTTCTTC.

The chain recombines TRBV14 with TRBJ2-7, with TRBD2 identical over 12 bases. Unmatched junction bases numbered 8, after V lost 4 bases and J lost 4 bases. CDR1 and CDR2 from the germline V gene are SGHDN and FVKESK. The CDR3 has 16 residues. The CDR3 coding sequence is TGTGCCAGCAGCCGGGGGCTAGCGGGAGGGATGTACGAGCAGTACTTC. Translating it yields CASSRGLAGGMYEQYF. Combining the CDR3 with reference TRBV14 and TRBJ2-7 gives the whole variable domain EAGVTQFPSHSVIEKGQTVTLRCDPISGHDNLYWYRRVMGKEIKFLLHFVKESKQDESGMPNNRFLAERTGGTYSTLKVQPAELEDSGVYFCASSRGLAGGMYEQYFGPGTRLTVT.

The rearrangement uses TRBV19 and TRBJ2-7; TRBD1 matches 10 bases. CDR1 is LNHDA, CDR2 SQIVND, per germline (reference sequence). The J segment lost 4 bases and the V segment lost 8 bases, leaving 8 bases of the junction unmatched. The CDR3 loop spans 14 amino acids. The CDR3 coding sequence is TGTGCCAGTTGTAAGGGACAGGGGTCGTACGAGCAGTACTTC. Translated: CASCKGQGSYEQYF.

The chain has TRBV5-4 and TRBJ2-5; 10 bases align to TRBD1. The CDR3 has 16 amino acids. The germline gives CDR1 SGHNT, CDR2 YYREEE (reference sequence). V was pared by 5 bases and J by 7 bases, with 14 bases of the junction left unmatched. The CDR3 sequence: CASSPGAGQGTGTQYF. The CDR3 region has the DNA TGTGCCAGCAGTCCCGGGGCGGGACAGGGGACGGGGACCCAGTACTTC.

Regarding this clone: Other DNA sequences in the same sample also yield this CDR3. This chain connects TRBV30 to TRBJ2-7; TRBD1 might be the D (6 bases). V was cut by 2 bases and J by 0 bases, with 20 bases left in between. CDR3 size: 17 residues. The germline gives CDR1 GTSNPN, CDR2 SVGIG (reference sequence). The CDR3 is CAWSPSAGAASSYEQYF. Here the CDR3 DNA reads TGTGCCTGGAGTCCCTCGGCAGGGGCCGCGAGCTCCTACGAGCAGTACTTC.

The V gene is TRBV28, the J gene TRBJ1-2; weak D call: TRBD1 (6 bases). V dropped 7 bases and J dropped 1 base, with 10 bases sitting between them. CDR3 length: 13 residues. The germline V gene has CDR1 MDHEN and CDR2 SYDVKM. The DNA for the CDR3 is TGTGCCAGCAAGACAGGTCTTAACTATGGCTACACCTTC. It is translated as CASKTGLNYGYTF.

The CDR3 here is CASVRSGGGWDTQYF. The DNA for the CDR3 is TGTGCCAGCGTTCGATCCGGGGGGGGCTGGGATACGCAGTATTTT. This chain uses TRBV7-2 with TRBJ2-3; 8 bases match TRBD2. Germline V gene lookup returns CDR1 SGHTA and CDR2 FQGNSA. This CDR3 region has 15 residues. With V trimmed by 8 bases and J by 6 bases, 13 bases remained unmatched.

This clone has a handful of counts. V usage is TRBV28 and J usage is TRBJ1-5; D gene uncertain. V lost 5 bases and J lost 7, with 15 bases in between. This CDR3 region has 14 residues. Germline V CDR1 and CDR2: MDHEN, SYDVKM. CDR3 protein: CASSPRREDQPQHF. DNA for the CDR3: TGTGCCAGCAGTCCCCGAAGGGAGGACCAGCCCCAGCATTTT.

This rearrangement joins TRBV5-1 to TRBJ1-6; 7 nucleotides align to TRBD1. After removal of 5 bases from V and 8 bases from J, the junction contained 7 bases not matched to a gene. CDR3 length equals 14 residues. CDR1 is SGHRS and CDR2 is YFSETQ in the germline V gene. CDR3 protein: CASRQGSNDSPLHF. CDR3 DNA sequence: TGCGCCAGCAGACAGGGGTCCAACGATTCACCCCTCCACTTT.

This rearrangement joins TRBV5-1 to TRBJ2-1; TRBD2 matches at 12 bases. The germline V gene encodes CDR1 SGHRS and CDR2 YFSETQ. Trimming cost V 0 bases and J 7 bases; bases outside gene matches: 5. This CDR3 has 16 amino acids. The DNA of the CDR3 is TGCGCCAGCAGCTTGGCGCCCGGACTAGCGGGGAATGAGCAGTTCTTC. It specifies CASSLAPGLAGNEQFF.

This clone has just a few counts. The genes are TRBV4-1 and TRBJ1-5, with 9 positions matching TRBD1. The germline V gene has CDR1 MGHRA and CDR2 YSYEKL. V was pared by 2 bases and J by 7 bases, with 9 bases of the junction left unmatched. CDR3 length equals 16 residues. The CDR3 sequence: CASSQLDRGEGQPQHF. The CDR3 bases are TGCGCCAGCAGCCAATTGGACAGGGGCGAGGGGCAGCCCCAGCATTTT.

The chain combines TRBV18 with TRBJ1-2, with D hard to call. With 2 bases removed from V and 7 bases from J, the gap between germline ends came to 20 bases. Germline V gene data show CDR1 as KGHSH and CDR2 as LQKENI. This CDR3 spans 16 amino acids. Here the CDR3 DNA reads TGTGCCAGCTCACCAACGGAGCGGCAGACCTCTGGTGGCTACACCTTC. This encodes CASSPTERQTSGGYTF.

This chain uses TRBV11-3 with TRBJ2-3; 9 nucleotides agree with TRBD2. Germline V gives CDR1 SGHNT, CDR2 YENEEA. Germline trimming cut 3 bases from V and 6 bases from J; bases unmatched to any gene: 7. The CDR3 is made up of 15 amino acids. The chain's CDR3 is CASSLGRGGRDTQYF. The CDR3 bases are TGTGCCAGCAGCTTGGGGCGGGGGGGCCGGGATACGCAGTATTTT.